The present TCR beta chain was sequenced within a study of T cells in Graves' hyperthyroidism and ophthalmopathy. This clonotype has a handful of counts. The junction and the germline gene differ at one end; a read error may be behind it. CDR1 and CDR2 from the germline V gene are KGHDR and SFDVKD. This CDR3 spans 16 amino acids. RNA transcripts served as the template for amplifying TCR beta CDR3 regions. The HTBI primer set served for first-round RT-PCR of the TCR CDR3. TCRdb re-derived calls from the multiplex PCR reads in MiXCR, one entry per CDR3 protein. The table lists around 340,000 distinct CDR3 sequences, 15% to 20% of them singletons.

The sequence derives from a woman aged 40 to 55 with Graves' ophthalmopathy. The sample consisted of blood. The chain has TRBV24-1 and TRBJ1-2; maybe TRBD1 (5 bases). CDR3 nucleotide sequence: TGTGCCACCAGTGATTCAGGGATAGCCGTGAACTATGGCTACATCTTC. Protein: CATSDSGIAVNYGYIF.